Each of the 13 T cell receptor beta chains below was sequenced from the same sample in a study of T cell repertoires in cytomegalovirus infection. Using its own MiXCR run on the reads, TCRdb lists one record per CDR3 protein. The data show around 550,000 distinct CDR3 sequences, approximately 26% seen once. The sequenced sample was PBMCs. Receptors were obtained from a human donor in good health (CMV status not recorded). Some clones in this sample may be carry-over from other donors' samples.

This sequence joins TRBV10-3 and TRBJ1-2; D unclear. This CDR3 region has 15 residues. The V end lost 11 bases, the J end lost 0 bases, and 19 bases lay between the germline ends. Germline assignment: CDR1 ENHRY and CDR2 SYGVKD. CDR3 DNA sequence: TGTGCCTCCACGGAGAGCTTCGGGGCTAACTATGGCTACACCTTC. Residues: CASTESFGANYGYTF.

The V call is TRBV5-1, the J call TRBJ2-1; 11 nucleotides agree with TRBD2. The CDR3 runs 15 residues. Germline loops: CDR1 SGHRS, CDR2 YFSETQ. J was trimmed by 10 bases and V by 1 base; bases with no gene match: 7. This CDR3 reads CASSLLSSGRGEQFF. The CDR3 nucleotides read TGCGCCAGCAGCTTGTTGAGTAGCGGGAGGGGAGAGCAGTTCTTC.

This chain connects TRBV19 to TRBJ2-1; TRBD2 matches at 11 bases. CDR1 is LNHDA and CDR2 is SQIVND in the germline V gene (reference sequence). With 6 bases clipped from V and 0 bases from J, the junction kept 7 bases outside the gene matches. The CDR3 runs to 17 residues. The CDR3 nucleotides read TGTGCCAGTAGGCCGGGACTAGCGGAAAGCTCCTACAATGAGCAGTTCTTC. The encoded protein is CASRPGLAESSYNEQFF.

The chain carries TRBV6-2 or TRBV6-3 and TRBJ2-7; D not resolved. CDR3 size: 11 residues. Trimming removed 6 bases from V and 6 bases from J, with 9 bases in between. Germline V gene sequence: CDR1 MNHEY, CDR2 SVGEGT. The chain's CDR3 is CASSLTLEQYF. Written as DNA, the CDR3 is TGTGCCAGCAGCCTGACTCTCGAGCAGTACTTC.

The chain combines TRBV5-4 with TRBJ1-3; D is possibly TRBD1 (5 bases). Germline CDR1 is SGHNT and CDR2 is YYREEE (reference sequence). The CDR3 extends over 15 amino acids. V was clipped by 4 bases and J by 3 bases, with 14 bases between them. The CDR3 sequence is CASSDPRVGGNTIYF. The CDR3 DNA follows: TGTGCCAGCAGCGATCCCAGGGTTGGTGGAAACACCATATATTTT.

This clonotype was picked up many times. This chain's CDR3 is CASQGGGGNIQYF. For the CDR3, the DNA is TGTGCCAGTCAAGGGGGAGGGGGGAACATTCAGTACTTC. J is TRBJ2-4 and V is TRBV6-1, with D perhaps TRBD2 (7 bases). The germline V and J ends were trimmed by 9 bases and 7 bases, with 16 bases remaining between them. CDR1 and CDR2 (germline): MNHNS, SASEGT. The CDR3 consists of 13 residues.

CDR3 amino acids: CASSPWDSSYNEQFF. The CDR3 nucleotides read TGTGCCAGCAGTCCCTGGGACAGCTCCTACAATGAGCAGTTCTTC. This chain connects TRBV6-2 or TRBV6-3 to TRBJ2-1; 7 bases line up with TRBD1. The CDR3 contains 15 residues. With 5 bases clipped from V and 0 bases from J, the junction kept 4 bases outside the gene matches. Germline V gene data show CDR1 as MNHEY and CDR2 as SVGEGT.

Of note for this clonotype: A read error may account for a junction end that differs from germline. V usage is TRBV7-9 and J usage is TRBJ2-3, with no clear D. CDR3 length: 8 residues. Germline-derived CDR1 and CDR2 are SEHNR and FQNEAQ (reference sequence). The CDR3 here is CASSLVHF. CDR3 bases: TGTGCCAGCAGCTTAGTACATTTT.

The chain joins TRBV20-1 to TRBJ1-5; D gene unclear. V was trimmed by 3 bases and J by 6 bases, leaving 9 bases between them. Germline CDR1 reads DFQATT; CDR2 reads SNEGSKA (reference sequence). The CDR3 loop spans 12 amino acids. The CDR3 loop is CSASRFSQPQHF. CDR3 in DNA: TGCAGTGCTAGCCGGTTCAGTCAGCCCCAGCATTTT.

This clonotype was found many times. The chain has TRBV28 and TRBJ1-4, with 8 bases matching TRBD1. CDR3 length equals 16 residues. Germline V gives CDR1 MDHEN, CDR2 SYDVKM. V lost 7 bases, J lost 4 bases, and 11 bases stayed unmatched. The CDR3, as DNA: TGTGCCAGCAACATCATCAGGGGGCAGGGTAATGAAAAACTGTTTTTT. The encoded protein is CASNIIRGQGNEKLFF.

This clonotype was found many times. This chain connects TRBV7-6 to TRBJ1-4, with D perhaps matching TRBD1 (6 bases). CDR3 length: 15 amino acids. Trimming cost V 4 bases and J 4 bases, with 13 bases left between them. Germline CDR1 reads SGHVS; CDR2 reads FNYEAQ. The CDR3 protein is CASSSRAGDNEKLFF. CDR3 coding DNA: TGTGCCAGCAGCTCGAGAGCAGGGGATAATGAAAAACTGTTTTTT.

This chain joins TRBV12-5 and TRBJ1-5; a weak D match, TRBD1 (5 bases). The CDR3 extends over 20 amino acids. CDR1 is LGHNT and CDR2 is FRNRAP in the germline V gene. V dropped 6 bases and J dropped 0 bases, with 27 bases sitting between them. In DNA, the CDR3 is TGTGCTAGTGGACCCATTGAGCTCAGGGTTGCAGGGTATAGCAATCAGCCCCAGCATTTT. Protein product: CASGPIELRVAGYSNQPQHF.

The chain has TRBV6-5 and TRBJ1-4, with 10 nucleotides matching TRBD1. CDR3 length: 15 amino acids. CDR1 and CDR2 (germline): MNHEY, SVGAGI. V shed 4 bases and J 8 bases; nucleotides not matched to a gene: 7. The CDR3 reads CASSSGTGVGEKLFF. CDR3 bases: TGTGCCAGCAGTTCCGGGACAGGGGTTGGAGAAAAACTGTTTTTT.